This T cell receptor (beta chain) was recovered during a study of T-cell reconstitution after alpha-beta-depleted transplantation in children. Unique molecular identifiers were built into the TCRbeta library. TCRdb re-analysed the PCR reads in MiXCR, keeping a single row per CDR3 protein. The sample includes roughly 500,000 distinct CDR3 sequences, less than 35% of them seen just once. The V gene lost 2 bases and the J gene lost 5 bases, with 13 bases spanning the gap. This CDR3 comprises 15 residues. The germline V gene has CDR1 MDHEN and CDR2 SYDVKM. This clonotype was sampled from a human donor who donated a stem cell graft to a child with aplastic anemia. Sequenced material: PBMCs from the stem cell graft donor, taken from the stem cell graft. The chain joins TRBV28 to TRBJ2-1, with a possible D match to TRBD2 (7 bases). CDR3 DNA: TGTGCCAGCAGTTTAGGGGGGGCTCGGGACAATGAGCAGTTCTTC. Its protein is CASSLGGARDNEQFF.